The TCR beta chain under discussion was sequenced for a study of shared clonotypes between healthy human individuals. Here immunoSEQ multiplex PCR was the method, and the copy in TCRdb shows in-frame clones only, minus some. The sample lists almost 700,000 clones, 92% occurring once. CDR1 MNHEY and CDR2 SVGAGI come from the germline V gene. Trimming shortened V by 4 bases and J by 13 bases, and 14 bases separated the two germline ends. The CDR3 is 12 residues long. The naive CD8 population came from CD45RO-negative cells selected for CCR7, without terminally differentiated effector memory CD45RA+ cells.

The V gene is TRBV6-5, the J gene TRBJ2-1; D unclear. The receptor comes from a man aged 30-40 years in good health. Sequencing input: naive CD8+ T cells sorted from blood. The CDR3 DNA sequence: TGTGCCAGCAGTTCAGCCGGGCTCAAACAGTTCTTC. The encoded protein is CASSSAGLKQFF.